This T cell receptor beta chain was captured by sequencing in a study of T cell responses to AZD1222 COVID-19 vaccine (dated by TCRdb to about 2021). Background on the whole study: AZD1222 recipients given second doses at about 4 weeks or at about 12 weeks were pooled, since spike-specific TCR depth and breadth were not found to differ between the two schedules. Trial participants were enrolled into age subgroups of 18-55, 56-69 and 70-plus years, which contained about 150, 27 and 61 TCR-sequenced participants, respectively. A total of 233 trial participants underwent TCR sequencing, of whom about 210 had received two doses of AZD1222 and about 25 had received two doses of the MenACWY control vaccine. What the work shows at the level of the full study, not this receptor alone: The 56-69-year group was small, and its depth increase did not reach significance, likely because of low power. The whole spike protein was spanned by vaccine-associated CD4 TCRs, and dominant responses were seen in regions 160-218 and 743-854. Reportedly, almost half of the unique spike-specific TCRs recognized epitopes lying outside the regions that are mutated in the B.1.351 and B.1.1.7 variants. Conclusions about previously exposed vaccinees were limited because only six AZD1222 recipients were SARS-CoV-2 seropositive at baseline. Because no samples from the day 14 peak response were available, repertoires could be characterized only after the peak T cell response. After two AZD1222 doses, both the breadth and the depth of spike-specific TCRs were significantly higher than at day 0 and than in MenACWY recipients. Participants were mostly white British, with more females than males. The authors suggested clonal diversity may have been underestimated.

This clone was observed a handful of times. No antigen is known for it. No much larger clone exists at a distance of one base, and base qualities are not known. The CDR3 regions of human TCRbeta chains were analyzed by immunosequencing. Under the source paper's analysis protocol: TCRs in the repertoires were matched against a reference library of SARS-CoV-2-specific TCRs that had been generated with the MIRA antigen-specificity platform. Breadth meant the fraction of unique TCRs that were SARS-CoV-2-associated, whereas depth meant the fraction of total T cells that were SARS-CoV-2-associated. Using the MIRA data, every spike-specific TCR was mapped to the spike region that the TCR reacted to and assigned to either a CD4 or a CD8 class. Log10-transformed breadth and depth values were compared by one-way ANOVA with Sidak's multiple comparisons tests. Entries here come from immuneACCESS through TCRdb and include only in-frame sequences with V and J called. Some clones fail to appear in such tables; in the studies checked, an unresolved V gene covers under half of the shortfall, and the cause of the remainder is unknown. V, J and clone size were drawn from that table, and D and trimming were deduced from the DNA. This sample has some 120,000 clones in its table, and 88% of those were observed once. The ten top clones hold about 5% of the sample.

The sample's time point label, in plain terms: baseline before first vaccination. Samples from vaccinated people were obtained from the UK trials COV001 and COV002, which included a single-blind randomized controlled phase 2/3 trial of AZD1222 (ChAdOx1 nCoV-19) in healthy adults. Trial participant PBMC samples were collected at day 0 and day 28 after the second dose for TCRbeta chain sequencing. From V the trimming removes 0 bases and from J it removes 6 bases, while the gene matches leave 1 base of the junction unaccounted for. Sequences MNHEY (CDR1) and SVGAGI (CDR2) are obtained from the germline V gene. There are 14 amino acids in the CDR3, from cysteine to phenylalanine inclusive. Here the CDR3 DNA is all that survives: 42 bases in frame from base 1.

The source is an adult in good health. The input for sequencing was peripheral blood, taken on day 0 of AZD1222 vaccination. The V gene is TRBV6-5 and the J gene is TRBJ2-7, and 11 bases in between align with TRBD1. CDR3 region: CASSYSGTGGEQYF. The sequenced DNA is TGTGCCAGCAGTTACTCAGGGACAGGGGGCGAGCAGTACTTC.